What follows describes a single TCR beta chain. No antigen is known for it. These data are taken from a study of T cells in Graves' hyperthyroidism and ophthalmopathy. Whole-study findings and limits: Model predictions of ophthalmopathy came a median around 7.1 months before onset. Stable hyperthyroidism was separated from ophthalmopathy by a model based on 13 V-J features.

The germline V gene has CDR1 MNHNS and CDR2 SASEGT. The CDR3 covers 14 residues. Amplification yielded TCR beta CDR3 regions, with RNA transcripts as the source. A first-round RT-PCR of the TCR CDR3 used the HTBI primer set. TCRdb itself ran the multiplex PCR reads through MiXCR, one entry per CDR3 protein. The table has under 400,000 distinct CDR3 sequences, about 21% seen once; the top ten hold under 55%. This receptor was obtained from a woman in her 50s with Graves' hyperthyroidism. Sample: blood. This rearrangement joins TRBV6-1 to TRBJ2-1; possible D gene TRBD1, 5 bases. The closer fit of TRBJ2-7 to the DNA end suggests the J call may be wrong. CDR3 sequence (DNA): TGTGCCAGCAGTCCTTCTGGAAGGGGCAATGAGCAGTACTTC. Its protein product is CASSPSGRGNEQYF.